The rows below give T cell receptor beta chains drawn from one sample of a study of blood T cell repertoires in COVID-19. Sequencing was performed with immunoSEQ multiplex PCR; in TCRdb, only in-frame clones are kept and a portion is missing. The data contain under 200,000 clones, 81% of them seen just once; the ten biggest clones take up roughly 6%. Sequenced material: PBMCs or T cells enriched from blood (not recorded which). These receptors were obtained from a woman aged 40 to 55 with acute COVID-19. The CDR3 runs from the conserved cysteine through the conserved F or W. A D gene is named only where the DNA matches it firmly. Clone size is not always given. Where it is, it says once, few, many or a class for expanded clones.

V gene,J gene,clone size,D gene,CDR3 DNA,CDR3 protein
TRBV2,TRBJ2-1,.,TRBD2,TGTGCCAGCAGCGGGCGGTTTAGGGTGCTAGCGGGGAAGTCCTCCTACAATGAGCAGTTCTTC,CASSGRFRVLAGKSSYNEQFF
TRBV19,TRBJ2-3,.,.,TGTGCCAGTAGTAAAACTTCCACAGATACGCAGTATTTT,CASSKTSTDTQYF
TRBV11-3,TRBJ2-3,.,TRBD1,TGTGCCAGCAGCTTAGGCGACAGGGGAAGGGCAGATACGCAGTATTTT,CASSLGDRGRADTQYF
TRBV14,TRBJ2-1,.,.,TGTGCCAGCAGCCAGGGCGGGACTGCGTACTCCAATGAGCAGTTCTTC,CASSQGGTAYSNEQFF
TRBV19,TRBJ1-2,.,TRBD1,TGTGCCAGTAGCCAAACAGGGGAATATGGCTACACCTTC,CASSQTGEYGYTF
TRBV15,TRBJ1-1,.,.,TGTGCCACCAGCAGAGGTGACAGGTACACTGAAGCTTTCTTT,CATSRGDRYTEAFF
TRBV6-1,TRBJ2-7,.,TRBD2,TGTGCCAGCAGTGATACGGGACTAGCGGTCTACGAGCAGTACTTC,CASSDTGLAVYEQYF
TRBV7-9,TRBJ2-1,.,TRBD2,TGTGCCAGCAGCCCCCTAGCGGGTCCCCCCGGCAATGAGCAGTTCTTC,CASSPLAGPPGNEQFF
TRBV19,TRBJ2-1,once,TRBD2,TGTGCCAGTAGTACTCTAGCGGGAGGAGACTACAATGAGCAGTTCTTC,CASSTLAGGDYNEQFF
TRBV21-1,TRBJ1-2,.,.,TGTGCCAGCAGCAGGAAGCGGACAGGGAACGGCTACACCTTC,CASSRKRTGNGYTF
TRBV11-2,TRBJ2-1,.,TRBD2,TGTGCCAGCAGCTCCTCGGGACTAGCGGGCTTCAATGAGCAGTTCTTC,CASSSSGLAGFNEQFF
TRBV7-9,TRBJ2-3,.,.,TGTGCCAGCAGCTTAACCAGCGGACTACCCACAGATACGCAGTATTTT,CASSLTSGLPTDTQYF
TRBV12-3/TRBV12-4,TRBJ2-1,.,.,TGTGCCAGCAGTTTGAATCGGGTTGAGCAGTTCTTC,CASSLNRVEQFF
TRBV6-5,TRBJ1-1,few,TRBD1,TGTGCCAGCAGAAACAGGGGACCCTTTCAAGCTTTCTTT,CASRNRGPFQAFF